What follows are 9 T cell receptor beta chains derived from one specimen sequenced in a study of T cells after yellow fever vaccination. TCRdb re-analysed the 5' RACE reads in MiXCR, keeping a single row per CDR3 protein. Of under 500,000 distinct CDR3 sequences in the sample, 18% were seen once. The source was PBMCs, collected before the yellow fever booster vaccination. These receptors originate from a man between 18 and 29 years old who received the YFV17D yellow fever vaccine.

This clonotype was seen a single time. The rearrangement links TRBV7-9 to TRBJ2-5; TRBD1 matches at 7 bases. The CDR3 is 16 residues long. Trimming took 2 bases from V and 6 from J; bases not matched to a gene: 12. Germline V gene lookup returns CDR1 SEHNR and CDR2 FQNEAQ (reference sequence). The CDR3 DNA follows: TGTGCCAGCAGCTTATTCGCCGTGACAGGGATTCAGACCCAGTACTTC. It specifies CASSLFAVTGIQTQYF.

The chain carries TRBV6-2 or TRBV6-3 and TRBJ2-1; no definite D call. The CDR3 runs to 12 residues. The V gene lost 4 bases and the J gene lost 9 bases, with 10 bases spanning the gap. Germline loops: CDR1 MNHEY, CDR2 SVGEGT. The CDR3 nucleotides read TGTGCCAGCAGTTTAGGATTTGGTGAGCAGTTCTTC. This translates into CASSLGFGEQFF.

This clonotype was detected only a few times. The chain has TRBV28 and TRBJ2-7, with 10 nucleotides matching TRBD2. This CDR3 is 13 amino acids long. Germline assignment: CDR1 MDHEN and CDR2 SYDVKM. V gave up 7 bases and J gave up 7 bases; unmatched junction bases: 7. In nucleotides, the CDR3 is TGTGCCAGCAAGCGGGGGGGTCCGGGGGAGCAGTACGTC. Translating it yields CASKRGGPGEQYV.

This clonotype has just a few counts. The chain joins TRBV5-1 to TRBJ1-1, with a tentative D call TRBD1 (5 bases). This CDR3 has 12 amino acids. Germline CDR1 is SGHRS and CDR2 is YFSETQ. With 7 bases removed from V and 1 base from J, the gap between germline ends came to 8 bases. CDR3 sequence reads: CASARGNTEAFF. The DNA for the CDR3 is TGCGCCAGCGCTAGGGGGAACACTGAAGCTTTCTTT. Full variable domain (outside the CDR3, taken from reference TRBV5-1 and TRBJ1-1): KAGVTQTPRYLIKTRGQQVTLSCSPISGHRSVSWYQQTPGQGLQFLFEYFSETQRNKGNFPGRFSGRQFSNSRSEMNVSTLELGDSALYLCASARGNTEAFFGQGTRLTVV.

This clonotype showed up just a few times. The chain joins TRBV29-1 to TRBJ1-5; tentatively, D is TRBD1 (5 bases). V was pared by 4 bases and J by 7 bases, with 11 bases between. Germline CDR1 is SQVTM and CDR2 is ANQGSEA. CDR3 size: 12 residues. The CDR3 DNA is TGCAGCGTTGGCGGGGACGGGCAGCCCCAGCATTTT. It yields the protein CSVGGDGQPQHF.

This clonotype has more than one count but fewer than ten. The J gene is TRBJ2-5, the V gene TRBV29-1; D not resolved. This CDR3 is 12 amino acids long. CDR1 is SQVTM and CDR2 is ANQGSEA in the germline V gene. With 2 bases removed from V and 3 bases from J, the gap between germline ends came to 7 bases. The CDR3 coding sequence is TGCAGCGTTGAATCGGCAGAAGAGACCCAGTACTTC. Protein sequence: CSVESAEETQYF.

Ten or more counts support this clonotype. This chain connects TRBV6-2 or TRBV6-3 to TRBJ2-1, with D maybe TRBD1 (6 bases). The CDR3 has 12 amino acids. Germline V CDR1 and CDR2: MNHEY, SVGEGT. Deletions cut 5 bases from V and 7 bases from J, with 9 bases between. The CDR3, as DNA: TGTGCCAGCAGTCACAGGGCTAATGAGCAGTTCTTC. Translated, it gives CASSHRANEQFF.

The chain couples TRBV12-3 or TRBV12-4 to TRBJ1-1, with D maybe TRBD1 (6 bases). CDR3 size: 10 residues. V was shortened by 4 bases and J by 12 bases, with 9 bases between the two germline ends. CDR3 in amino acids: CASSWDNTFF. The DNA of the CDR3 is TGTGCCAGCAGTTGGGACAATACTTTCTTT.

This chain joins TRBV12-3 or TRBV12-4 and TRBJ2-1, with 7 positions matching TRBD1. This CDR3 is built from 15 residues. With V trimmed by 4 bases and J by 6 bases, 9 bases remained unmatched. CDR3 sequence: CASSYRGVRGNEQFF. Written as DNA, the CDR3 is TGTGCCAGCAGTTACAGGGGCGTAAGGGGCAATGAGCAGTTCTTC.